This passage covers 5 T cell receptor beta chains from one sample sequenced in a study of blood T cell repertoires in COVID-19. Sequencing was performed with immunoSEQ multiplex PCR; in TCRdb, only in-frame clones are kept and a portion is missing. The sample has about 300,000 clones; approximately 86% are singletons. Material: peripheral blood. The receptors were gathered from a man in his 70s with acute or convalescent COVID-19.

V and J are TRBV5-6 and TRBJ1-2; D ambiguous. Trimming took off 0 bases at V and 8 bases at J, with 17 bases between the two ends. The CDR3 sequence is 15 residues long. In germline, CDR1 is SGHDT, CDR2 YYEEEE. The CDR3 region is CASSLAVAGISGYTF. The CDR3 DNA reads as TGTGCCAGCAGCTTGGCCGTCGCAGGCATTTCGGGCTACACCTTC.

The sample holds one count of this clone. The rearrangement links TRBV25-1 to TRBJ2-2, with 7 bases aligning to TRBD2. CDR1 is MGHDK and CDR2 is SYGVNS in the germline V gene. The J segment lost 5 bases and the V segment lost 2 bases, leaving 5 bases of the junction unmatched. CDR3 length: 15 amino acids. The CDR3 loop is CASSEAGEGTGELFF. As DNA, the CDR3 is TGTGCCAGCAGTGAAGCGGGAGAGGGGACCGGGGAGCTGTTTTTT.

The chain uses TRBV5-1 and TRBJ2-1; 9 positions agree with TRBD2. The V segment lost 4 bases and the J segment 6 bases; nucleotides outside the gene matches: 8. The germline V gene encodes CDR1 SGHRS and CDR2 YFSETQ. CDR3 length equals 15 residues. The CDR3 coding sequence is TGCGCCAGCAGCCTCACGGTAGCGGGAGCCAATGAGCAGTTCTTC. Its protein product is CASSLTVAGANEQFF. Full variable domain (remainder filled in from reference TRBV5-1 and TRBJ2-1): KAGVTQTPRYLIKTRGQQVTLSCSPISGHRSVSWYQQTPGQGLQFLFEYFSETQRNKGNFPGRFSGRQFSNSRSEMNVSTLELGDSALYLCASSLTVAGANEQFFGPGTRLTVL.

The rearrangement uses TRBV6-1 and TRBJ2-1; D ambiguous. The CDR3 extends over 11 amino acids. The germline gives CDR1 MNHNS, CDR2 SASEGT. V lost 3 bases, J lost 10 bases, and 7 bases lay in between. The CDR3: CASSEVREQFF. The CDR3 DNA reads TGTGCCAGCAGTGAGGTCCGGGAGCAGTTCTTC.

V gene TRBV28 combines with J gene TRBJ2-3; 9 bases map to TRBD2. The length of the CDR3 is 16 residues. V shed 2 bases, J shed 0 bases, and the junction held 3 bases outside the gene matches. Germline lookup yields CDR1 MDHEN and CDR2 SYDVKM. The CDR3: CASSLPLAGSTDTQYF. In nucleotides, the CDR3 is TGTGCCAGCAGTTTACCCCTAGCGGGAAGCACAGATACGCAGTATTTT.